Below, 21 T cell receptor beta chains from the same sample are listed, as sequenced in a study. TCRdb recomputed calls from the 5' RACE reads with MiXCR, one row per CDR3 protein. The table records fewer than 50,000 distinct CDR3 sequences, about a fifth of them present only once. Cells sorted as Tregs were CD4+, CD25+ and CD127-/low. Input material: Tregs sorted from a lymph node. The source is a female donor with breast cancer.

This clonotype was counted between two and nine times. Lacking the conserved final phenylalanine or tryptophan, this CDR3 likely reflects a read error. V gene TRBV5-1 combines with J gene TRBJ2-1, with 11 bases matching TRBD2. With 4 bases clipped from V and 3 bases from J, the junction kept 6 bases outside the gene matches. The CDR3 has 16 amino acids. Germline lookup yields CDR1 SGHRS and CDR2 YFSETQ. The CDR3 spells CASSAMTSGIYNEQFL. The CDR3 DNA is TGCGCCAGCAGCGCGATGACTAGCGGGATCTACAATGAGCAGTTCCTC.

This clonotype showed up just once. This may arise from a read error, as a much more abundant clone is one base away. This chain joins TRBV7-9 and TRBJ2-5; possibly TRBD2 for D (5 bases). The CDR3 totals 14 residues. Germline V gene data show CDR1 as SEHNR and CDR2 as FQNEAQ (reference sequence). The CDR3 region has the DNA TGTGCCAGCGGCTTAGAGGGCGGTTCCCAGACCCAGTACTTC. Protein sequence: CASGLEGGSQTQYF. Full variable domain (remainder filled in from reference TRBV7-9 and TRBJ2-5): DTGVSQNPRHKITKRGQNVTFRCDPISEHNRLYWYRQTLGQGPEFLTYFQNEAQLEKSRLLSDRFSAERPKGSFSTLEIQRTEQGDSAMYLCASGLEGGSQTQYFGPGTRLLVL.

Regarding this clonotype: This may stem from a read error, because a much larger clone lies one nucleotide away. Lacking the conserved final phenylalanine or tryptophan, this CDR3 likely reflects a read error. The rearrangement uses TRBV5-1 and TRBJ1-1; D may be TRBD1 (6 bases). The CDR3 has 15 residues. Germline CDR1 SGHRS, CDR2 YFSETQ. The ends were cut back, 4 bases at V and 6 bases at J, with 19 bases in the middle. In DNA, the CDR3 is TGCGCCAGCAGCCGCGGAGGGGGGCAAGGCGCTGAAGCTTTCTCT. Translating it yields CASSRGGGQGAEAFS.

This clonotype was seen at least ten times. This chain links TRBV27 with TRBJ1-2; D unclear. CDR1 MNHEY and CDR2 SMNVEV come from the germline V gene (reference sequence). V lost 5 bases and J lost 4, with 14 bases in between. CDR3 length: 14 amino acids. CDR3 protein: CASSQSSAFYGYTF. The CDR3 nucleotides are TGTGCCAGCAGTCAATCTTCTGCCTTCTATGGCTACACCTTC.

The chain joins TRBV20-1 to TRBJ2-3; D is ambiguous. Germline CDR1 reads DFQATT; CDR2 reads SNEGSKA (reference sequence). CDR3 size: 12 residues. The V end was cut by 3 bases, the J end by 10 bases, with 14 bases between. CDR3: CSARSGQLAQYF. CDR3 coding DNA: TGCAGTGCTAGGAGTGGGCAGCTAGCGCAGTATTTT.

The chain combines TRBV7-2 with TRBJ2-1; D is perhaps TRBD2 (6 bases). V shed 6 bases and J shed 4 bases, with 28 bases lying between them. The V gene's germline CDR1 is SGHTA and CDR2 FQGNSA. The CDR3 consists of 19 residues. The CDR3 DNA sequence: TGTGCCAGCAGGGCATCCGGGGCCAGACTAGGCGCCGATTACAATGAGCAGTTCTTC. It specifies CASRASGARLGADYNEQFF.

This chain connects TRBV25-1 to TRBJ1-5; tentative D call: TRBD1 (5 bases). The V end was cut by 1 base, the J end by 6 bases, with 10 bases between. Germline V gene data show CDR1 as MGHDK and CDR2 as SYGVNS. The CDR3 runs 14 residues. The DNA for the CDR3 is TGTGCCAGCAGTGAATTAACCCAGGGTCAGCCCCAGCATTTT. As protein: CASSELTQGQPQHF. Combining the CDR3 with reference TRBV25-1 and TRBJ1-5 gives the whole variable domain EADIYQTPRYLVIGTGKKITLECSQTMGHDKMYWYQQDPGMELHLIHYSYGVNSTEKGDLSSESTVSRIRTEHFPLTLESARPSHTSQYLCASSELTQGQPQHFGDGTRLSIL.

This clonotype was counted once. The chain recombines TRBV27 with TRBJ2-1, with no clear D. The V gene lost 4 bases and the J gene lost 9 bases, with 10 bases spanning the gap. The CDR3 sequence is 12 residues long. Germline CDR1 MNHEY, CDR2 SMNVEV (reference sequence). DNA of the CDR3: TGTGCCAGCAGTTACGGCATGGGTGAGCAGTTCTTC. The encoded protein is CASSYGMGEQFF.

The V call is TRBV27, the J call TRBJ2-3; D may be TRBD1 (7 bases). Germline lookup yields CDR1 MNHEY and CDR2 SMNVEV (reference sequence). V gave up 11 bases and J gave up 6 bases, with 21 bases separating them. The CDR3 is 14 residues long. CDR3 in DNA: TGTGCCCCTAGGGGGGACAGACCGGCCGATACGCAGTATTTT. It yields the protein CAPRGDRPADTQYF.

The chain recombines TRBV5-1 with TRBJ1-2; TRBD1 might be the D (6 bases). The CDR3 runs to 13 residues. Germline CDR1 SGHRS, CDR2 YFSETQ. Trimming pared 0 bases from V and 7 bases from J, leaving 10 bases between. The DNA of the CDR3 is TGCGCCAGCAGCTTGGATAGGGGGGGTGGCTACACCTTC. Translated: CASSLDRGGGYTF.

This clonotype appeared many times. The genes are TRBV12-3 or TRBV12-4 and TRBJ2-7; 11 bases match TRBD1. After removal of 7 bases from V and 7 bases from J, the junction contained 12 bases not matched to a gene. The CDR3 sequence is 15 residues long. CDR3 nucleotide sequence: TGTGCCAGCACCGCCCTCTGGGACAGGGGGAATGAGCAGTACTTC. This translates into CASTALWDRGNEQYF.

Sample share makes this clonotype medium-sized. The rearrangement links TRBV10-2 to TRBJ2-2; D is ambiguous. Per the germline V gene, CDR1 is WSHSY and CDR2 is SAAADI. Between the trimmed V and J ends, which lost 5 bases and 6 bases, there was a span of 13 bases. This CDR3 comprises 14 residues. The CDR3 here is CASSKASWAGELFF. DNA of the CDR3: TGCGCCAGCAGTAAAGCGTCGTGGGCCGGGGAGCTGTTTTTT.

Of note for this clonotype: It may be a read error: a sequence one base away is much more abundant. The rearrangement joins TRBV6-5 to TRBJ1-4; D ambiguous. CDR1 and CDR2 (germline): MNHEY, SVGAGI. The CDR3 totals 14 residues. The CDR3, as DNA: TGTGCCAGTCGGCTGGGAATGACTAATGAAAATCTGTTTTTT. Its translation is CASRLGMTNENLFF.

With regard to this clonotype: A clone one base away is much larger, so this may be a read error. The rearrangement joins TRBV5-1 to TRBJ2-7; no reliable D call. The CDR3 contains 11 residues. The V gene's germline CDR1 is SGHRS and CDR2 YFSETQ. The V gene lost 6 bases and the J gene lost 3 bases, with 7 bases spanning the gap. The CDR3 is CASTYSYEQYF. The DNA of the CDR3 is TGCGCCAGCACCTACAGCTACGAGCAGTACTTC.

This clonotype was counted between two and nine times. The rearrangement links TRBV4-1 to TRBJ2-1; D is ambiguous. CDR1 is MGHRA, CDR2 YSYEKL, per germline. The CDR3 totals 15 residues. V shed 4 bases and J shed 0 bases, with 10 bases lying between them. Written as DNA, the CDR3 is TGCGCCAGCAGCCGCGGAGCAAGCTCCTACAATGAGCAGTTCTTC. Translated, it gives CASSRGASSYNEQFF.

This clonotype was counted at least ten times. The chain links TRBV6-1 to TRBJ2-7, with D unclear. Germline assignment: CDR1 MNHNS and CDR2 SASEGT. The germline V and J ends were trimmed by 1 base and 6 bases, with 10 bases remaining between them. The CDR3 has 13 amino acids. The DNA of the CDR3 is TGTGCCAGCAGTGAAGTGGTAGTTTCCGAGCAGTACTTC. Translating gives CASSEVVVSEQYF.

The rearrangement uses TRBV20-1 and TRBJ2-1; 8 positions agree with TRBD2. Unmatched junction bases numbered 1, after V lost 3 bases and J lost 0 bases. The length of the CDR3 is 14 residues. CDR1 is DFQATT and CDR2 is SNEGSKA in the germline V gene (reference sequence). CDR3: CSASGRASYNEQFF. CDR3 bases: TGCAGTGCTAGCGGGAGGGCCTCCTACAATGAGCAGTTCTTC.

This clonotype was counted many times. The chain joins TRBV4-3 to TRBJ2-7, with D tentatively TRBD1 (5 bases). The V and J ends lost 0 bases and 2 bases respectively, with 14 bases between them. Germline CDR1 reads LGHNA; CDR2 reads YSLEER. The CDR3 extends over 16 amino acids. CDR3 sequence reads: CASSQEWRQSPYEQYF. In DNA form, the CDR3 reads TGCGCCAGCAGCCAAGAATGGCGACAGAGCCCCTACGAGCAGTACTTC.

V and J are TRBV13 and TRBJ2-1, with 14 positions matching TRBD2. The CDR3 length is 17 residues. Germline V gives CDR1 PRHDT, CDR2 FYEKMQ (reference sequence). Germline trimming cut 0 bases from V and 8 bases from J; bases unmatched to any gene: 6. In DNA form, the CDR3 reads TGTGCCAGCAGCTTAGGAGGGGGGACTAGCGGGAGCCATGAGCAGTTCTTC. This encodes CASSLGGGTSGSHEQFF. Looking up the rest from reference TRBV13 and TRBJ2-1 gives the full variable domain: AAGVIQSPRHLIKEKRETATLKCYPIPRHDTVYWYQQGPGQDPQFLISFYEKMQSDKGSIPDRFSAQQFSDYHSELNMSSLELGDSALYFCASSLGGGTSGSHEQFFGPGTRLTVL.

V usage is TRBV18 and J usage is TRBJ2-7; D possibly corresponds to TRBD1 (6 bases). Deletions cut 3 bases from V and 4 bases from J, with 16 bases between. In germline, CDR1 is KGHSH, CDR2 LQKENI. The CDR3 is 15 residues long. The CDR3 DNA reads TGTGCCAGCTCACCTGCGACGGGACAAGAGTACGAGCAGTACTTC. Its translation: CASSPATGQEYEQYF.

This clonotype showed up many times. The chain uses TRBV4-1 and TRBJ2-5, with 10 bases lining up with TRBD1. Losses at the gene ends were 3 bases for V and 3 bases for J; bases not matched to a gene: 7. Germline assignment: CDR1 MGHRA and CDR2 YSYEKL. The CDR3 length is 16 residues. DNA of the CDR3: TGCGCCAGCAGCCAGTCAGAGGGGACAGGGGAAGAGACCCAGTACTTC. It codes for CASSQSEGTGEETQYF.